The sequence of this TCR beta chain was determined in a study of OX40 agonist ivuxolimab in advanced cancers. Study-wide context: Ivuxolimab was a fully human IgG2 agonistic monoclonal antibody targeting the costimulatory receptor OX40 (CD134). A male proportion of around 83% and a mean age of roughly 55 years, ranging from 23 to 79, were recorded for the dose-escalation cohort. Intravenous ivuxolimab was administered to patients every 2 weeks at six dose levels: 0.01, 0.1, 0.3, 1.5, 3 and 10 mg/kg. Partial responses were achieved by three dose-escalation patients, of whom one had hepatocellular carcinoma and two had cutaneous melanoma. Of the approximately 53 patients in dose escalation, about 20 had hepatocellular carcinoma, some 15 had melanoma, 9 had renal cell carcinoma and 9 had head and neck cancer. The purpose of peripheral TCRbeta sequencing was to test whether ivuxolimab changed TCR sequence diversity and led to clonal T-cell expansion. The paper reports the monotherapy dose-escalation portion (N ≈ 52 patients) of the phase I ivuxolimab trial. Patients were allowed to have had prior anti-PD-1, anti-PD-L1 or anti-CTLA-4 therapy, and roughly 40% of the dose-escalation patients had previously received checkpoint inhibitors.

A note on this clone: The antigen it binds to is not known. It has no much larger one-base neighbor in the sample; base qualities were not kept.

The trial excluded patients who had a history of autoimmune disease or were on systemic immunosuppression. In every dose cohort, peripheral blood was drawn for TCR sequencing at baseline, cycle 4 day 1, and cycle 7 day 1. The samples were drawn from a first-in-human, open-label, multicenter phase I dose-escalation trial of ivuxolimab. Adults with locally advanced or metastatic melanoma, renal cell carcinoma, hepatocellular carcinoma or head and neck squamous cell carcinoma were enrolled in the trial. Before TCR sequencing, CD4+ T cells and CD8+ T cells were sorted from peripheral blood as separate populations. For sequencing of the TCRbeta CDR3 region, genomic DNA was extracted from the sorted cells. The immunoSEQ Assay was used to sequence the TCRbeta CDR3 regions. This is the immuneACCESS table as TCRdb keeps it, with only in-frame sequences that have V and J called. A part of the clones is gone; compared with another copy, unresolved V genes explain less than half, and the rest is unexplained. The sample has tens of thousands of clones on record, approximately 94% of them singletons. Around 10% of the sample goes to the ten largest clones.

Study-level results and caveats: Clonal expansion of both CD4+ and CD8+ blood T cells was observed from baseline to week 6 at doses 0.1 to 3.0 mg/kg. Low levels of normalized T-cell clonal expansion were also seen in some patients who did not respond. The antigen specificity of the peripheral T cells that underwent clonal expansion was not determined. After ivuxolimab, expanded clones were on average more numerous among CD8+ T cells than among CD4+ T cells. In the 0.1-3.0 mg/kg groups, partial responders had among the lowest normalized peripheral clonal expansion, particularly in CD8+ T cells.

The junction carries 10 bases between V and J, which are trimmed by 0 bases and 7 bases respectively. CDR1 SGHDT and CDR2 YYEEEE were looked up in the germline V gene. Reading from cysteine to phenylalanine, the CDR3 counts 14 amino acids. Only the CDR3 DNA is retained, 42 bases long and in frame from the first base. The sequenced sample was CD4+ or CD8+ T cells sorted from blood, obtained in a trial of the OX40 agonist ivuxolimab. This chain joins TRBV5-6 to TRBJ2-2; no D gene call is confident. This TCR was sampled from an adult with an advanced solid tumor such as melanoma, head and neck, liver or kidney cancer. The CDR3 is CASSLGPSSGELFF. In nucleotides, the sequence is TGTGCCAGCAGCTTGGGGCCCAGCAGCGGGGAGCTGTTTTTT.